This note documents a single T cell receptor (beta chain) sequence. Its antigen is unknown. The CDR3 spans 12 residues. CDR1 and CDR2 from the germline V gene are MNHEY and SVGAGI. Trimming left V 5 bases short and J 7 bases short, with 11 bases between. These data are taken from a study of neoadjuvant anti-PD-1 for oral cavity cancer. Study-wide context: Nivolumab at 3 mg/kg was mostly given biweekly, three to four doses, pre-surgery.

This table comes from immunoSEQ multiplex PCR, and its TCRdb copy is limited to in-frame clones, with some not included. The repertoire holds about 81,000 clones, approximately 80% seen once, with around 3% in the top ten. Stage II-IVA oral cavity squamous cell carcinoma was new and untreated by systemic or radiation therapy. PBMCs were not maintained or expanded in culture before analysis. Study-level points and caveats: With three patients per group, TCR findings need larger cohorts.

The sequence derives from a person aged 35 to 85 with oral cavity squamous cell carcinoma. V is TRBV6-5 and J is TRBJ1-1; a possible D gene is TRBD1 (5 bases). Sequenced material: PBMCs, taken before nivolumab (anti-PD-1) treatment. In DNA, the CDR3 is TGTGCCAGCAGTCACGGGGCAGGTGAAGCTTTCTTT. Amino acids: CASSHGAGEAFF.